The 27 T cell receptor beta chains given below trace back to one sample, sequenced in a study of shared clonotypes between healthy human individuals. TCRdb keeps only in-frame clones here, not all; method: immunoSEQ multiplex PCR. The sample includes hundreds of thousands of clones, around 79% of them seen just once. The sequenced material came from PBMCs. The receptors originated from a middle-aged woman in good health. Some clones in this sample may be carry-over from other donors' samples.

Here the CDR3 reads CASSLDLQGKKQFF. CDR3 in DNA: TGTGCCAGCAGCTTAGATCTCCAGGGTAAAAAGCAGTTCTTC. The chain has TRBV11-3 and TRBJ2-1; possible D gene TRBD1, 5 bases. Trimming took off 0 bases at V and 11 bases at J, with 14 bases between the two ends. The CDR3 is 14 residues long. Looked up from germline, CDR1 is SGHNT and CDR2 is YENEEA.

In its sample, this clone was seen once. The chain links TRBV27 to TRBJ1-1, with 7 bases matching TRBD1. This CDR3 is built from 14 residues. Trimming removed 5 bases from V and 9 bases from J; junction bases left unmatched: 12. CDR1 MNHEY and CDR2 SMNVEV come from the germline V gene (reference sequence). CDR3: CASSAFTGTDKAFF. CDR3 DNA sequence: TGTGCCAGCAGTGCTTTTACCGGGACAGATAAAGCTTTCTTT.

The chain has TRBV27 and TRBJ2-7; D may be TRBD1 (5 bases). This CDR3 has 12 residues. Trimming took off 5 bases at V and 2 bases at J, with 7 bases between the two ends. The V gene's germline CDR1 is MNHEY and CDR2 SMNVEV (reference sequence). CDR3 protein: CASSPRAYEQYF. In nucleotides, the CDR3 is TGTGCCAGCAGTCCCAGGGCCTACGAGCAGTACTTC.

The chain uses TRBV6-1 and TRBJ2-2; TRBD2 matches 13 bases. The CDR3 has 18 residues. Trimming at V came to 2 bases and at J to 3 bases, leaving 6 bases not matched to a gene. Per the germline V gene, CDR1 is MNHNS and CDR2 is SASEGT. CDR3 coding DNA: TGTGCCAGCAGTGAATTACTAGCGGGAGGGCCCGACACCGGGGAGCTGTTTTTT. Translation: CASSELLAGGPDTGELFF.

The chain couples TRBV4-2 to TRBJ1-3, with 8 bases lining up with TRBD1. Germline CDR1 and CDR2: LGHNA and YNFKEQ. The CDR3 is made up of 15 amino acids. The J segment lost 4 bases and the V segment lost 4 bases, leaving 6 bases of the junction unmatched. The CDR3: CASSLTTGVGNTIYF. The CDR3 coding sequence is TGTGCCAGCAGCCTAACGACAGGGGTCGGAAACACCATATATTTT.

The chain joins TRBV19 to TRBJ2-7; D is ambiguous. This CDR3 spans 16 amino acids. V dropped 7 bases and J dropped 1 base, with 20 bases sitting between them. Germline CDR1 and CDR2: LNHDA and SQIVND (reference sequence). CDR3 residues: CASTPHGRAGSYEQYF. CDR3 coding DNA: TGTGCCAGTACCCCCCACGGTAGGGCAGGATCCTACGAGCAGTACTTC.

The rearrangement uses TRBV5-1 and TRBJ2-7; 7 nucleotides line up with TRBD2. CDR3 length equals 14 residues. J gave up 5 bases and V 4 bases, and 9 bases lay outside the gene matches. Looked up from germline, CDR1 is SGHRS and CDR2 is YFSETQ. The CDR3 DNA reads as TGCGCCAGCAGCCGTGGACTAGTATACGACGAGCAGTACTTC. This translates into CASSRGLVYDEQYF. Complete variable domain (other parts from reference TRBV5-1 and TRBJ2-7): KAGVTQTPRYLIKTRGQQVTLSCSPISGHRSVSWYQQTPGQGLQFLFEYFSETQRNKGNFPGRFSGRQFSNSRSEMNVSTLELGDSALYLCASSRGLVYDEQYFGPGTRLTVT.

The chain has TRBV14 and TRBJ2-1; 11 nucleotides line up with TRBD2. With V trimmed by 3 bases and J by 7 bases, 8 bases remained unmatched. The germline CDR1 and CDR2 sequences are SGHDN and FVKESK. This CDR3 comprises 16 residues. This CDR3 reads CASSQSLAGVRNEQFF. CDR3 coding DNA: TGTGCCAGCAGCCAGTCACTAGCGGGAGTCAGAAATGAGCAGTTCTTC.

This rearrangement joins TRBV7-2 to TRBJ1-5; no definite D call. CDR1 SGHTA and CDR2 FQGNSA come from the germline V gene. Trimming stripped 2 bases from V and 9 bases from J, with 8 bases between. The CDR3 has 12 residues. The CDR3 nucleotides read TGTGCCAGCAGCTTAACGCCAGGGCCCCAGCATTTT. As protein: CASSLTPGPQHF.

The CDR3 nucleotides read TGCGCCAGCAGCCCCCACAGGGACAGTCCCGAGCAGTTCTTC. Translating gives CASSPHRDSPEQFF. The J gene is TRBJ2-1, the V gene TRBV4-3, with 7 nucleotides matching TRBD1. This CDR3 has 14 residues. Per germline, CDR1 LGHNA and CDR2 YSLEER. V lost 4 bases and J lost 10; bases outside the gene matches: 10.

This clone was seen a few times. CDR3 sequence (DNA): TGTGCCAGTAGTATCGGGGGCACCAACTACAATGAGCAGTTCTTC. Protein: CASSIGGTNYNEQFF. J is TRBJ2-1 and V is TRBV19; D is possibly TRBD1 or TRBD2 (6 bases each). From germline, CDR1 is LNHDA and CDR2 SQIVND (reference sequence). The CDR3 length is 15 residues. V was pared by 3 bases and J by 3 bases, with 12 bases between.

The gene calls are TRBV28 and TRBJ2-1, with D perhaps given as TRBD1 or TRBD2 (6 bases each). CDR1 MDHEN and CDR2 SYDVKM come from the germline V gene. The CDR3 covers 13 residues. V was shortened by 5 bases and J by 7 bases, with 12 bases between the two germline ends. The CDR3 region has the DNA TGTGCCAGCAGTCATCTAGGGGGGAATGAGCAGTTCTTC. Its protein is CASSHLGGNEQFF.

The chain links TRBV4-1 to TRBJ2-7; TRBD1 matches at 7 bases. CDR1 and CDR2 from the germline V gene are MGHRA and YSYEKL. V lost 3 bases, J lost 4 bases, and 12 bases stayed unmatched. The CDR3 spans 16 residues. The CDR3 loop reads CASSQVTGTEEYEQYF. CDR3 bases: TGCGCCAGCAGCCAGGTGACCGGGACAGAAGAATACGAGCAGTACTTC.

The chain carries TRBV5-1 and TRBJ2-3; 9 positions match TRBD2. The ends lost 6 bases at V and 4 bases at J; junction bases unmatched: 6. The CDR3 has 14 residues. CDR1 is SGHRS, CDR2 YFSETQ, per germline. The CDR3, as DNA: TGCGCCAGCACCCCAGCGGGAGGTTCAGATACGCAGTATTTT. Residues: CASTPAGGSDTQYF.

V is TRBV27 and J is TRBJ1-2; the match to TRBD1 covers 9 bases. V lost 3 bases, J lost 2 bases, and 1 base stayed unmatched. The germline gives CDR1 MNHEY, CDR2 SMNVEV (reference sequence). This CDR3 comprises 14 residues. CDR3 loop: CASSFGQGNYGYTF. The CDR3, as DNA: TGTGCCAGCAGTTTCGGACAGGGGAACTATGGCTACACCTTC.

The chain has TRBV6-5 and TRBJ1-1; D remains unclear. The germline CDR1 and CDR2 sequences are MNHEY and SVGAGI. The CDR3 runs to 13 residues. V was pared by 0 bases and J by 1 base, with 3 bases between. CDR3 nucleotide sequence: TGTGCCAGCAGTTACTCCGAGAACACTGAAGCTTTCTTT. Translating gives CASSYSENTEAFF.

As regards this clone: Other DNA sequences in the same sample also yield this CDR3. The chain has TRBV7-9 and TRBJ2-7; a possible D gene is TRBD2 (5 bases). This CDR3 comprises 13 residues. V lost 1 base to trimming and J lost 4 bases, with 8 bases between them. Germline loops: CDR1 SEHNR, CDR2 FQNEAQ (reference sequence). The CDR3 here is CASSLDSAYEQYF. CDR3 DNA sequence: TGTGCCAGCAGCTTAGATAGCGCTTACGAGCAGTACTTC. Full variable domain (rest looked up from reference TRBV7-9 and TRBJ2-7): DTGVSQNPRHKITKRGQNVTFRCDPISEHNRLYWYRQTLGQGPEFLTYFQNEAQLEKSRLLSDRFSAERPKGSFSTLEIQRTEQGDSAMYLCASSLDSAYEQYFGPGTRLTVT.

The V and J genes are TRBV6-4 and TRBJ2-3; unclear D gene. The CDR3 is made up of 14 amino acids. V lost 3 bases and J lost 2, with 9 bases in between. Germline values: CDR1 MRHNA, CDR2 SNTAGT. CDR3 DNA: TGTGCCAGCAGTGAAAGCCAGCCCACAGATACGCAGTATTTT. Translation: CASSESQPTDTQYF.

The V call is TRBV15, the J call TRBJ2-7; D call uncertain. Trimming cost V 2 bases and J 4 bases, with 15 bases left between them. Germline CDR1 reads LNHNV; CDR2 reads YYDKDF (reference sequence). The CDR3 is 15 residues long. Written as DNA, the CDR3 is TGTGCCACCAGCAGAACCGTAGACAATCGGTACGAGCAGTACTTC. It encodes CATSRTVDNRYEQYF.

Of note for this clone: Other DNA sequences within the sample encode an identical CDR3. The V gene is TRBV7-9, the J gene TRBJ1-1; D unclear. Germline CDR1 and CDR2: SEHNR and FQNEAQ (reference sequence). With 1 base removed from V and 2 bases from J, the gap between germline ends came to 2 bases. The length of the CDR3 is 12 residues. In DNA form, the CDR3 reads TGTGCCAGCAGCTTAGAAAACACTGAAGCTTTCTTT. Protein: CASSLENTEAFF.

This sequence joins TRBV13 and TRBJ2-2, with D perhaps matching TRBD2 (6 bases). The V end lost 1 base, the J end lost 3 bases, and 9 bases lay between the germline ends. Per the germline V gene, CDR1 is PRHDT and CDR2 is FYEKMQ (reference sequence). The CDR3 has 15 residues. The chain's CDR3 is CASSLAGADTGELFF. The CDR3 nucleotides are TGTGCCAGCAGCTTAGCGGGAGCGGACACCGGGGAGCTGTTTTTT.

The chain has TRBV18 and TRBJ2-3, with D maybe TRBD2 (7 bases). V lost 3 bases to trimming and J lost 6 bases, with 10 bases between them. This CDR3 has 13 amino acids. Looked up from germline, CDR1 is KGHSH and CDR2 is LQKENI. In DNA, the CDR3 is TGTGCCAGCTCACCGGGGGGGCACGATACGCAGTATTTT. Its translation is CASSPGGHDTQYF.

This clone has more than one count but fewer than ten. The rearrangement joins TRBV5-1 to TRBJ1-3; D gene uncertain. Germline values: CDR1 SGHRS, CDR2 YFSETQ. V lost 7 bases, J lost 2 bases, and 16 bases lay in between. CDR3 size: 15 residues. DNA of the CDR3: TGCGCCAGCGGAGACACTAGTGGAGCTGGAAACACCATATATTTT. Translation gives CASGDTSGAGNTIYF. Drawing the rest from reference TRBV5-1 and TRBJ1-3, the complete variable domain is KAGVTQTPRYLIKTRGQQVTLSCSPISGHRSVSWYQQTPGQGLQFLFEYFSETQRNKGNFPGRFSGRQFSNSRSEMNVSTLELGDSALYLCASGDTSGAGNTIYFGEGSWLTVV.

As concerns this clone: The same CDR3 also results from other DNA sequences found in this sample. CDR3 loop: CASSILAGAGYEQYF. CDR3 DNA: TGTGCCAGTAGTATACTGGCGGGAGCCGGATACGAGCAGTACTTC. The V gene is TRBV19, the J gene TRBJ2-7, with TRBD2 identical over 7 bases. The germline CDR1 and CDR2 sequences are LNHDA and SQIVND (reference sequence). The J segment lost 4 bases and the V segment lost 2 bases, leaving 8 bases of the junction unmatched. CDR3 size: 15 residues.

Worth noting for this clone: A much more abundant neighbour one base away suggests this may be a read error. The chain combines TRBV27 with TRBJ2-2; 16 positions agree with TRBD2. With 10 bases clipped from V and 5 bases from J, the junction kept 4 bases outside the gene matches. This CDR3 is 15 amino acids long. The germline V gene encodes CDR1 MNHEY and CDR2 SMNVEV (reference sequence). The CDR3, as DNA: TGTGCCACCAGGGGACTAGCGGGAGGGACCGGGGAGCTGTTTTTT. This gives the protein CATRGLAGGTGELFF.

J is TRBJ1-1 and V is TRBV5-1; no firm D call. CDR1 and CDR2 (germline): SGHRS, YFSETQ. Deletions cut 1 base from V and 0 bases from J, with 13 bases between. The CDR3 loop spans 16 amino acids. CDR3 sequence (DNA): TGCGCCAGCAGCTTGTTTCCCCATCCCCTGAACACTGAAGCTTTCTTT. It is translated as CASSLFPHPLNTEAFF.

This clone appeared a few times. V gene TRBV11-2 combines with J gene TRBJ2-5, with 8 bases aligning to TRBD2. The CDR3 sequence is 14 residues long. V was pared by 1 base and J by 9 bases, with 7 bases of the junction left unmatched. Germline V gene sequence: CDR1 SGHAT, CDR2 FQNNGV. In DNA, the CDR3 is TGTGCCAGCAGCTTAGTTGGCGGGAGGACTTCCCAGTACTTC. It translates to CASSLVGGRTSQYF.